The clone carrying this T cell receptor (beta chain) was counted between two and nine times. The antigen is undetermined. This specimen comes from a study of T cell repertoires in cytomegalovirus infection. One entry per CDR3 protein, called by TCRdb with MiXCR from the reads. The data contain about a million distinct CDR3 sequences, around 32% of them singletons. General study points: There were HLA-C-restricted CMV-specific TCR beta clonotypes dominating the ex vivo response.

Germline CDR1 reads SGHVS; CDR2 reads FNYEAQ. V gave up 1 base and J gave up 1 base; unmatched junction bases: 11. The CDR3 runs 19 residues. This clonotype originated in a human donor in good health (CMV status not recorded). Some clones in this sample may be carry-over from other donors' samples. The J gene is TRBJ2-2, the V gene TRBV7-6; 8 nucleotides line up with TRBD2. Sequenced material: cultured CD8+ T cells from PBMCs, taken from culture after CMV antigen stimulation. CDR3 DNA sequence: TGTGCCAGCAGCTTAGGCCCCCGGGCGGGGGGACAGAACACCGGGGAGCTGTTTTTT. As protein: CASSLGPRAGGQNTGELFF.